The 25 T cell receptor beta chains below come from one sample, sequenced in a study of T cell changes during pregnancy in multiple sclerosis. The protocol was immunoSEQ multiplex PCR, while the TCRdb copy is restricted to in-frame clones and leaves out a portion. Among around 67,000 clones, over 80% were seen once, and the ten largest hold about 2.5%. This material consisted of peripheral blood, taken in the first trimester of pregnancy. The source of these receptors is a female donor with multiple sclerosis, enrolled in a pregnancy study.

CDR3 loop: CASRIPGATNEKLFF. The CDR3 DNA reads TGTGCCAGCAGAATACCCGGTGCAACTAATGAAAAACTGTTTTTT. The chain is built from TRBV28 and TRBJ1-4; D gene unclear. Germline V lookup: CDR1 MDHEN, CDR2 SYDVKM. This CDR3 is 15 amino acids long. With 6 bases removed from V and 0 bases from J, the gap between germline ends came to 11 bases. The entire variable domain, with the rest obtained from reference TRBV28 and TRBJ1-4, is as follows: DVKVTQSSRYLVKRTGEKVFLECVQDMDHENMFWYRQDPGLGLRLIYFSYDVKMKEKGDIPEGYSVSREKKERFSLILESASTNQTSMYLCASRIPGATNEKLFFGSGTQLSVL.

This clone was found a few times. The chain joins TRBV27 to TRBJ2-7, with D tentatively TRBD1 (6 bases). V shed 8 bases and J shed 7 bases, with 15 bases lying between them. This CDR3 has 12 amino acids. Germline V gives CDR1 MNHEY, CDR2 SMNVEV (reference sequence). The CDR3 nucleotides read TGTGCCAGCGGAATACAGGGTGGGGAGCAGTACTTC. This gives the protein CASGIQGGEQYF.

This chain connects TRBV29-1 to TRBJ2-1; 14 bases align to TRBD2. The CDR3 runs to 16 residues. From germline, CDR1 is SQVTM and CDR2 ANQGSEA. V shed 4 bases and J 0 bases; nucleotides not matched to a gene: 2. CDR3 coding DNA: TGCAGCGTTGCCGGGACTAGCGGGAGCTCCTACAATGAGCAGTTCTTC. It translates to CSVAGTSGSSYNEQFF.

This clone was detected once. The chain uses TRBV7-2 and TRBJ1-3; 7 nucleotides match TRBD1. V lost 1 base to trimming and J lost 4 bases; unmatched junction nucleotides: 4. Germline CDR1 SGHTA, CDR2 FQGNSA. The CDR3 is 15 amino acids. In DNA, the CDR3 is TGTGCCAGCAGCTTAGGACAGGGAGGCGGAAACACCATATATTTT. It specifies CASSLGQGGGNTIYF.

The chain couples TRBV2 to TRBJ2-1, with TRBD1 matching over 10 bases. The junction had 4 bases not matched to a gene; V was cut back by 1 base and J by 4 bases. Germline V gene data show CDR1 as SNHLY and CDR2 as FYNNEI. CDR3 length equals 16 residues. In DNA form, the CDR3 reads TGTGCCAGCAGTGAAGGGGGACAGGGGCCTTACAATGAGCAGTTCTTC. Its translation is CASSEGGQGPYNEQFF.

This clone was observed a handful of times. The chain carries TRBV7-6 and TRBJ1-4; unclear D gene. This CDR3 is built from 12 residues. V lost 5 bases, J lost 7 bases, and 8 bases lay in between. Germline loops: CDR1 SGHVS, CDR2 FNYEAQ. The CDR3 sequence is CASSRAAEKLFF. For the CDR3, the DNA is TGTGCCAGCAGCCGTGCGGCTGAAAAACTGTTTTTT.

The chain joins TRBV21-1 to TRBJ1-5; the table's D call, TRBD1, was not checked against the DNA. TRBV21-1 is shown as a pseudogene. CDR3 length: 15 amino acids. CDR3 residues: CASTRDRDSNQPQHF. CDR3 DNA sequence: TGTGCCAGCACGAGGGACAGAGATAGCAATCAGCCCCAGCATTTT.

This chain connects TRBV7-2 to TRBJ2-7, with D tentatively TRBD1 (6 bases). Trimming pared 4 bases from V and 9 bases from J, leaving 19 bases between. Per germline, CDR1 SGHTA and CDR2 FQGNSA. CDR3 size: 14 residues. The CDR3 protein is CASSSQGGIVRQYF. CDR3 sequence (DNA): TGTGCCAGCAGCTCACAGGGTGGGATTGTTCGGCAGTACTTC.

V usage is TRBV5-1 and J usage is TRBJ2-1; D is perhaps TRBD2 (5 bases). Trimming took 0 bases from V and 3 from J, leaving 7 bases between them. The CDR3 consists of 14 residues. Germline V CDR1 and CDR2: SGHRS, YFSETQ. The CDR3 nucleotides are TGCGCCAGCAGCTTGGAAGGGAGCTACAATGAGCAGTTCTTC. Its protein is CASSLEGSYNEQFF.

V is TRBV9 and J is TRBJ2-2, with TRBD2 matching 10 bases. The CDR3 has 16 amino acids. V dropped 2 bases and J dropped 1; count of bases not matched to a gene: 2. Germline V lookup: CDR1 SGDLS, CDR2 YYNGEE. CDR3 nucleotides: TGTGCCAGCAGCGTCACTAGCGGGGTGAACACCGGGGAGCTGTTTTTT. Translated, it gives CASSVTSGVNTGELFF.

This clone was counted once. J is TRBJ2-7 and V is TRBV4-2; TRBD2 matches 11 bases. The germline V gene encodes CDR1 LGHNA and CDR2 YNFKEQ. This CDR3 has 17 amino acids. The V and J ends lost 3 bases and 2 bases, in that order; junction bases with no gene match: 9. The CDR3 sequence is CASSQTGLADTTYEQYF. CDR3 bases: TGTGCCAGCAGCCAGACGGGACTAGCGGACACAACCTACGAGCAGTACTTC.

This rearrangement joins TRBV4-3 to TRBJ2-7; D gene unclear. Between the trimmed V and J ends, which lost 0 bases and 1 base, there was a span of 13 bases. This CDR3 region has 16 residues. Looked up from germline, CDR1 is LGHNA and CDR2 is YSLEER. The CDR3 nucleotides read TGCGCCAGCAGCCAAGACGAGCGATCGTATTCCTACGAGCAGTACTTC. Its protein product is CASSQDERSYSYEQYF.

The chain employs TRBV5-8 and TRBJ2-1; 11 bases are shared with TRBD2. The V segment lost 4 bases and the J segment 6 bases; nucleotides outside the gene matches: 6. Looked up from germline, CDR1 is SGHTS and CDR2 is YDEGEE. This CDR3 has 15 residues. CDR3 protein: CASSPGTSGFNEQFF. Here the CDR3 DNA reads TGTGCCAGCAGCCCCGGGACTAGCGGATTCAATGAGCAGTTCTTC.

This clone was detected a few times. The chain joins TRBV6-5 to TRBJ1-1; 7 bases are shared with TRBD1. V shed 4 bases and J 5 bases; nucleotides not matched to a gene: 13. The CDR3 runs 16 residues. Germline loops: CDR1 MNHEY, CDR2 SVGAGI. The chain's CDR3 is CASSSSPGGGGTEAFF. CDR3 DNA sequence: TGTGCCAGCAGTTCTTCCCCAGGGGGAGGAGGGACTGAAGCTTTCTTT.

V and J are TRBV6-4 and TRBJ2-1, with 12 bases fitting TRBD2. Germline-derived CDR1 and CDR2 are MRHNA and SNTAGT. The CDR3 has 15 amino acids. Trimming took 5 bases from V and 8 from J; bases not matched to a gene: 7. CDR3 residues: CASSPTSGSMDEQFF. In DNA, the CDR3 is TGTGCCAGCAGTCCGACTAGCGGGAGCATGGATGAGCAGTTCTTC.

This clone was seen just once. V is TRBV19 and J is TRBJ1-4; the match to TRBD1 covers 11 bases. Germline V gives CDR1 LNHDA, CDR2 SQIVND (reference sequence). V gave up 5 bases and J gave up 0 bases; unmatched junction bases: 17. This CDR3 region has 21 residues. DNA for the CDR3: TGTGCCAGTAGTCTTCTTCCGGGACAGGGGGGGAAATTAGCAACTAATGAAAAACTGTTTTTT. Amino acids: CASSLLPGQGGKLATNEKLFF.

This clone was seen a handful of times. The V call is TRBV7-9, the J call TRBJ1-1, with 7 bases matching TRBD1. CDR3 length: 14 amino acids. J gave up 5 bases and V 5 bases, and 8 bases lay outside the gene matches. Germline CDR1 SEHNR, CDR2 FQNEAQ (reference sequence). In nucleotides, the CDR3 is TGTGCCAGCAGCCCCGACAGGGATTATACTGAAGCTTTCTTT. Translation: CASSPDRDYTEAFF. Filled out from reference TRBV7-9 and TRBJ1-1, the complete variable domain reads DTGVSQNPRHKITKRGQNVTFRCDPISEHNRLYWYRQTLGQGPEFLTYFQNEAQLEKSRLLSDRFSAERPKGSFSTLEIQRTEQGDSAMYLCASSPDRDYTEAFFGQGTRLTVV.

The chain carries TRBV6-5 and TRBJ2-7; TRBD1 matches at 9 bases. The germline V gene encodes CDR1 MNHEY and CDR2 SVGAGI. V lost 1 base and J lost 5; bases outside the gene matches: 6. The CDR3 covers 15 residues. The CDR3 sequence is CASSYLGQGGNEQYF. In DNA form, the CDR3 reads TGTGCCAGCAGTTACTTGGGACAGGGCGGTAACGAGCAGTACTTC.

The rearrangement joins TRBV7-2 to TRBJ1-3; no firm D call. The germline gives CDR1 SGHTA, CDR2 FQGNSA. The CDR3 is 14 residues long. Trimming took 5 bases from V and 4 from J, leaving 12 bases between them. The CDR3 protein is CASSRGAVGNTIYF. The CDR3 region has the DNA TGTGCCAGCAGCCGAGGAGCGGTAGGAAACACCATATATTTT.

CDR3 sequence: CASSQAVGQGYNEQFF. CDR3 sequence (DNA): TGCGCCAGCAGCCAAGCAGTTGGACAGGGTTACAATGAGCAGTTCTTC. The chain combines TRBV4-3 with TRBJ2-1; TRBD1 aligns across 8 bases. Looked up from germline, CDR1 is LGHNA and CDR2 is YSLEER. This CDR3 contains 16 residues. V trimming: 1 base; J trimming: 4 bases; junction bases outside the gene matches: 6.

The J gene is TRBJ1-1, the V gene TRBV30; 10 bases fit TRBD1. Germline CDR1 is GTSNPN and CDR2 is SVGIG (reference sequence). V lost 3 bases to trimming and J lost 8 bases; unmatched junction nucleotides: 0. The CDR3 has 11 amino acids. In nucleotides, the CDR3 is TGTGCCTGGAGGGACAGGGGGGAAGCTTTCTTT. Its translation: CAWRDRGEAFF.

The chain uses TRBV19 and TRBJ1-2, with TRBD1 identical over 7 bases. Losses at the gene ends were 7 bases for V and 2 bases for J; bases not matched to a gene: 7. CDR1 is LNHDA and CDR2 is SQIVND in the germline V gene (reference sequence). The CDR3 runs to 14 residues. CDR3 DNA sequence: TGTGCCAGTAACTCAGGGGGACTGAACTATGGCTACACCTTC. As protein: CASNSGGLNYGYTF.

This chain uses TRBV13 with TRBJ2-1; TRBD2 matches 9 bases. V shed 0 bases, J shed 8 bases, and the junction held 5 bases outside the gene matches. The CDR3 runs 15 residues. CDR1 is PRHDT and CDR2 is FYEKMQ in the germline V gene (reference sequence). The CDR3 loop is CASSLGLAGNDEQFF. CDR3 nucleotide sequence: TGTGCCAGCAGCTTAGGGCTAGCGGGAAATGATGAGCAGTTCTTC.

The chain uses TRBV4-3 and TRBJ2-3; 10 nucleotides line up with TRBD2. V lost 3 bases to trimming and J lost 2 bases; unmatched junction nucleotides: 5. Looked up from germline, CDR1 is LGHNA and CDR2 is YSLEER. The CDR3 runs 16 residues. The CDR3 DNA sequence: TGCGCCAGCAGCCACGGACTAGCGGTCTCCACAGATACGCAGTATTTT. It yields the protein CASSHGLAVSTDTQYF.

The V and J genes are TRBV4-3 and TRBJ2-3; D unclear. V was pared by 6 bases and J by 6 bases, with 19 bases between. CDR1 is LGHNA and CDR2 is YSLEER in the germline V gene. The CDR3 is made up of 15 amino acids. CDR3 bases: TGCGCCAGCAGTCAGGCCTACCCGAAGTCCGATACGCAGTATTTT. Residues: CASSQAYPKSDTQYF.